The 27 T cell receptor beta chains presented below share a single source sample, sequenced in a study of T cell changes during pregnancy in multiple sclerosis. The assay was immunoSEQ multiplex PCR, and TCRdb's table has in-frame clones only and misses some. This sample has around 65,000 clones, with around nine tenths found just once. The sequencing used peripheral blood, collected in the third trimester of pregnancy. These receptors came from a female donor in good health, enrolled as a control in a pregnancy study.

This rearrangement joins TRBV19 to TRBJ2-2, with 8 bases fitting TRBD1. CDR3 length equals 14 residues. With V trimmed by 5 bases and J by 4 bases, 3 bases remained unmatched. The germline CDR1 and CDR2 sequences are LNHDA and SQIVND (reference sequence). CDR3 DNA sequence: TGTGCCAGTAGTGACCAGGGGGCCACCGGGGAGCTGTTTTTT. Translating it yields CASSDQGATGELFF.

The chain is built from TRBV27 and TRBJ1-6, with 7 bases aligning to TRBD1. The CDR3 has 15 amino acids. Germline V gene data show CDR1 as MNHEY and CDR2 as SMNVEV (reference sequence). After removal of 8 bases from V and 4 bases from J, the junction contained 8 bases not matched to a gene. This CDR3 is CASGTGVPYNSPLHF. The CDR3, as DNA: TGTGCCAGCGGTACAGGGGTCCCTTATAATTCACCCCTCCACTTT.

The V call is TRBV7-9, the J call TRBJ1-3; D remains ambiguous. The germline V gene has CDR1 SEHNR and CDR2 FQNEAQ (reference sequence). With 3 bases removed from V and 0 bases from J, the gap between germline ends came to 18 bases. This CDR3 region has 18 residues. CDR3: CASSFPSSVQSSGNTIYF. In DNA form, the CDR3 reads TGTGCCAGCAGCTTCCCCTCTAGCGTGCAGAGCTCTGGAAACACCATATATTTT.

CDR3 amino acids: CASSLGSSTDTQYF. DNA of the CDR3: TGTGCCAGCAGCTTAGGCAGTAGCACAGATACGCAGTATTTT. The chain is built from TRBV7-9 and TRBJ2-3; D is unclear. V was shortened by 1 base and J by 0 bases, with 5 bases between the two germline ends. Per the germline V gene, CDR1 is SEHNR and CDR2 is FQNEAQ (reference sequence). The length of the CDR3 is 14 residues.

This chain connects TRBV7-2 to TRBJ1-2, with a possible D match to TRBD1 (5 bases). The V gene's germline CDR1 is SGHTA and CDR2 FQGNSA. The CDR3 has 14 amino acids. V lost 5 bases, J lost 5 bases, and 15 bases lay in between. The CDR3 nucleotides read TGTGCCAGCAGCCCAGGGACGGAGGGATATGGCTACACCTTC. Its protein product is CASSPGTEGYGYTF.

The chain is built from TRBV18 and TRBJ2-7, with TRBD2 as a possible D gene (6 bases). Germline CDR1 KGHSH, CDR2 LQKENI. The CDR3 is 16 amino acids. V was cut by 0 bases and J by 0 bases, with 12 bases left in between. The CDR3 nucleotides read TGTGCCAGCTCACCACCTGGGGGACTCGTCTCCTACGAGCAGTACTTC. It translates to CASSPPGGLVSYEQYF.

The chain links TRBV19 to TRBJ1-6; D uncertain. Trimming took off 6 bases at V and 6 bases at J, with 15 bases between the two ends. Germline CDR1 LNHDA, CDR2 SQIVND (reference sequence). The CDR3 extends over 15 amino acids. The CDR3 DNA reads TGTGCCAGTAGCCCCGCCGGTCACGGTAATTCACCCCTCCACTTT. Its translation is CASSPAGHGNSPLHF.

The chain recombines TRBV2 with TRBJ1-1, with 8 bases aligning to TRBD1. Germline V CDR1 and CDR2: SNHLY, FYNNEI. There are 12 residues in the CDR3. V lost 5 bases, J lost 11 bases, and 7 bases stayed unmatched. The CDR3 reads CASSQGAISAFF. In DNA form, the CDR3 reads TGTGCCAGCAGTCAGGGGGCAATTTCGGCTTTCTTT.

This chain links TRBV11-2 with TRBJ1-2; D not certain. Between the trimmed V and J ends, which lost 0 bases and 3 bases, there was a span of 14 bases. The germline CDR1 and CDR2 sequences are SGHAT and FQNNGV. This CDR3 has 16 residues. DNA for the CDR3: TGTGCCAGCAGCTTAGAGTACAGAAATTACCACTATGGCTACACCTTC. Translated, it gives CASSLEYRNYHYGYTF.

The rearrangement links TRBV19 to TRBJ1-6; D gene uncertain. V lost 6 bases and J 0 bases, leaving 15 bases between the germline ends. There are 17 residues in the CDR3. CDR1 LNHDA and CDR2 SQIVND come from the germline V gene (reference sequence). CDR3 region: CASSRPDGSSYNSPLHF. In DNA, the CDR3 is TGTGCCAGTAGCCGCCCGGACGGGAGCTCCTATAATTCACCCCTCCACTTT.

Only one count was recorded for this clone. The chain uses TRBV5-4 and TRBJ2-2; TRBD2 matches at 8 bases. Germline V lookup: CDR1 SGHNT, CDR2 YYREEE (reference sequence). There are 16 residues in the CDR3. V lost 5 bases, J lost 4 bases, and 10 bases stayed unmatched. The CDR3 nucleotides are TGTGCCAGCAGGCGGGGGGATAGCCTCTCCACCGGGGAGCTGTTTTTT. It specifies CASRRGDSLSTGELFF.

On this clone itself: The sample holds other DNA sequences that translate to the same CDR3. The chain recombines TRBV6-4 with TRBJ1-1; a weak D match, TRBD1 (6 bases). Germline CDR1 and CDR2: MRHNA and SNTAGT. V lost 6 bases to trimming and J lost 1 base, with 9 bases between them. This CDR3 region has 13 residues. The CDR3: CASRQGANTEAFF. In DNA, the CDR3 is TGTGCCAGCAGACAGGGCGCGAACACTGAAGCTTTCTTT.

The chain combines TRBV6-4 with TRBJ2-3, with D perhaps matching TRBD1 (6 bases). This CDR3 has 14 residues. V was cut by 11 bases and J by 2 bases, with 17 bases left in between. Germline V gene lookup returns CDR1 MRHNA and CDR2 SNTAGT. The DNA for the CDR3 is TGTGCCTCTCGAGAGGGGGACAACACAGATACGCAGTATTTT. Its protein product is CASREGDNTDTQYF.

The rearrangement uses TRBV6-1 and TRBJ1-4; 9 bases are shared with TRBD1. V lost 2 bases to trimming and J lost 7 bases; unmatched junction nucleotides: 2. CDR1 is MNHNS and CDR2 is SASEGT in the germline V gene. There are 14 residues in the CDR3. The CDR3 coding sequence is TGTGCCAGCAGTGAACAGGACAGGGGTGAAAAACTGTTTTTT. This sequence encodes CASSEQDRGEKLFF.

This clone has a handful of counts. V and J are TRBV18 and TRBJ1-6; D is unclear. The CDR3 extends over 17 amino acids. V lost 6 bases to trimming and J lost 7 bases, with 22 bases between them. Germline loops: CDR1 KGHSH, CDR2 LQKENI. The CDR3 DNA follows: TGTGCCAGCTCCCCCGGGTTAATGGATTTTGACAATTCACCCCTCCACTTT. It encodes CASSPGLMDFDNSPLHF.

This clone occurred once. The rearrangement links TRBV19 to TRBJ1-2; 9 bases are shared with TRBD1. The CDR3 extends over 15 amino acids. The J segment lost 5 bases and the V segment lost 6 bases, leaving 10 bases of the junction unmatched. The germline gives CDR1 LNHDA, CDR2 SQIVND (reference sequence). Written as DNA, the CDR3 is TGTGCCAGTAGCACCACCGGGACAGGGTTTTATGGCTACACCTTC. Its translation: CASSTTGTGFYGYTF.

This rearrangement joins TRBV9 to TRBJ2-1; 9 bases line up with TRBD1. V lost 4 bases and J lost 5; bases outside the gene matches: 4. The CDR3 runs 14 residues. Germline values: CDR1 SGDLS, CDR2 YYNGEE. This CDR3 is CASSPRTGDNEQFF. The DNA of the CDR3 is TGTGCCAGCAGCCCACGGACAGGGGACAATGAGCAGTTCTTC. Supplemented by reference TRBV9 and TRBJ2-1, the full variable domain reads DSGVTQTPKHLITATGQRVTLRCSPRSGDLSVYWYQQSLDQGLQFLIQYYNGEERAKGNILERFSAQQFPDLHSELNLSSLELGDSALYFCASSPRTGDNEQFFGPGTRLTVL.

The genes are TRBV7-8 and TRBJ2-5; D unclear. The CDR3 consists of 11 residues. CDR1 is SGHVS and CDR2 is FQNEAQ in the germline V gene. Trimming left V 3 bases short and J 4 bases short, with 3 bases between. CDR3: CASSLAETQYF. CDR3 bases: TGTGCCAGCAGCTTGGCAGAGACCCAGTACTTC.

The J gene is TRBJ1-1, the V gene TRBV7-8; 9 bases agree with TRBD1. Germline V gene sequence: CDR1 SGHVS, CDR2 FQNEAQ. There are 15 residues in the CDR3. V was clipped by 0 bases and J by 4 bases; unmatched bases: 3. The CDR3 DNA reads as TGTGCCAGCAGCTTAGCTGGGGGACAGGGCACTGAAGCTTTCTTT. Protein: CASSLAGGQGTEAFF.

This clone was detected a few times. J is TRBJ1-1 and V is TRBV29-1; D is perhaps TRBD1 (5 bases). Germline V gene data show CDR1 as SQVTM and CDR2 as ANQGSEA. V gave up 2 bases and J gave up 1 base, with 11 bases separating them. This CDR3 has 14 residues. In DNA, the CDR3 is TGCAGCGTTGAACGGTGGCAGGGGAACACTGAAGCTTTCTTT. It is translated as CSVERWQGNTEAFF. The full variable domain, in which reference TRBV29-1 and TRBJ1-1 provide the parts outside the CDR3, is SAVISQKPSRDICQRGTSLTIQCQVDSQVTMMFWYRQQPGQSLTLIATANQGSEATYESGFVIDKFPISRPNLTFSTLTVSNMSPEDSSIYLCSVERWQGNTEAFFGQGTRLTVV.

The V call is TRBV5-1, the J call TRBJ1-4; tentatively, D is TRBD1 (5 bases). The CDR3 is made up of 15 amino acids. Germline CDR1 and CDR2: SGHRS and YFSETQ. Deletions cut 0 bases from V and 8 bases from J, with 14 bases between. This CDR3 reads CASSLAGGNHEKLFF. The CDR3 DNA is TGCGCCAGCAGCTTGGCCGGGGGAAATCACGAAAAACTGTTTTTT. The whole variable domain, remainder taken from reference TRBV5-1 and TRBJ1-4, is KAGVTQTPRYLIKTRGQQVTLSCSPISGHRSVSWYQQTPGQGLQFLFEYFSETQRNKGNFPGRFSGRQFSNSRSEMNVSTLELGDSALYLCASSLAGGNHEKLFFGSGTQLSVL.

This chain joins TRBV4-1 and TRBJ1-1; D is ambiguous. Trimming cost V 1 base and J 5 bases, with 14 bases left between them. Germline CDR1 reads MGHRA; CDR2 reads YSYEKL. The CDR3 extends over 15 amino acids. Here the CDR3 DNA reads TGCGCCAGCAGCCAAGGGGCCGGGAGTGTAACTGAAGCTTTCTTT. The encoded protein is CASSQGAGSVTEAFF.

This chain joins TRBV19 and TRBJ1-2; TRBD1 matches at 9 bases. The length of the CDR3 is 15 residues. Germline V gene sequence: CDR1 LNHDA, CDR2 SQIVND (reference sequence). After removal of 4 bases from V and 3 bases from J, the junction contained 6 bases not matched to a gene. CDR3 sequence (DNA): TGTGCCAGTAGTACTCCGGGACAGGGCCACTATGGCTACACCTTC. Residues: CASSTPGQGHYGYTF.

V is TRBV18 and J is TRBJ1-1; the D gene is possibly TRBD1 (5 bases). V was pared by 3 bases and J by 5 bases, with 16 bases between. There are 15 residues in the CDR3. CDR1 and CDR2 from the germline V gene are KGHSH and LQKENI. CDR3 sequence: CASSPPRDGGTEAFF. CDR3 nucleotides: TGTGCCAGCTCACCCCCCCGGGACGGGGGGACTGAAGCTTTCTTT.

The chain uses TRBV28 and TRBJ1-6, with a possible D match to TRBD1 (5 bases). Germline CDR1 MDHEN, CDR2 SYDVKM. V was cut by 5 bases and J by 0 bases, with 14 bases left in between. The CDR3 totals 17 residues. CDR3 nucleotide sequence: TGTGCCAGCAGTGGGGGTGGGGGGGGCTCCTATAATTCACCCCTCCACTTT. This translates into CASSGGGGGSYNSPLHF.

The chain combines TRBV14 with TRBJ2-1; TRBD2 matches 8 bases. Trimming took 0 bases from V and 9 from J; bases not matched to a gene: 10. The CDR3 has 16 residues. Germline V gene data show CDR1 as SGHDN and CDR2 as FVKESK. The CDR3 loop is CASSQDKGLGHREQFF. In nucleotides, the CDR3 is TGTGCCAGCAGCCAAGATAAGGGACTAGGGCATCGTGAGCAGTTCTTC.

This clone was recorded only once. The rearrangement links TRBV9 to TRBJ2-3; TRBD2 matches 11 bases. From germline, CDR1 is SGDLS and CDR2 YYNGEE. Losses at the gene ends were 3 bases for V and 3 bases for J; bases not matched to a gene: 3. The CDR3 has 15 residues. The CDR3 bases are TGTGCCAGCAGCGGTAGCGGGGGGGTAACAGATACGCAGTATTTT. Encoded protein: CASSGSGGVTDTQYF.